This T cell receptor (beta chain) was sequenced for a study of naive and memory T cell subsets. Ligated cDNA underwent four rounds of PCR with nested alpha and beta constant region primers and SP2. From the 5' RACE reads, TCRdb called clonotypes with MiXCR, one entry per CDR3 protein. Of more than 60,000 distinct CDR3 sequences listed, more than 6.5% were seen once; the top ten hold roughly 19%. An oligonucleotide containing a UMI was ligated to the 3' end of TCR cDNA. Adult healthy volunteers gave 2.5 ml peripheral blood for whole-blood RNA. This CDR3 contains 14 residues. On this clonotype: A read error is possible here, since a much larger clone lies one base away.

The chain uses TRBV12-3 or TRBV12-4 and TRBJ1-6, with 10 bases identical to TRBD1. This sequence was found in a female donor in good health. The CDR3 DNA reads TGTGCCAGCCACCGGGGACAGGGGAATTCACCCCTCAACTTT. It is translated as CASHRGQGNSPLNF.